The 32 T cell receptor beta chains below come from one sample, sequenced in a study of read filtering for tumor transcriptome and immune sequencing. Molecular barcoded adaptors covering alpha/delta and beta/gamma chains were used on about 0.4 ug RNA. TCRdb redid the calling of the reads with MiXCR, one entry per CDR3 protein. The sample holds more than 30,000 distinct CDR3 sequences, 14% seen once. Sequences were obtained from a population of CD138-negative cells sorted from bone marrow. The receptors were sampled from a donor at least 40 years old with multiple myeloma.

This clonotype was seen ten or more times. The rearrangement joins TRBV7-9 to TRBJ1-1; TRBD1 aligns across 9 bases. Per germline, CDR1 SEHNR and CDR2 FQNEAQ (reference sequence). V trimming: 10 bases; J trimming: 7 bases; junction bases outside the gene matches: 4. This CDR3 is 11 amino acids long. The CDR3: CATGTGIEAFF. DNA for the CDR3: TGTGCCACCGGGACAGGGATTGAAGCTTTCTTT.

This clonotype was counted ten times or more. V gene TRBV6-1 combines with J gene TRBJ2-5; D remains unclear. With 2 bases removed from V and 5 bases from J, the gap between germline ends came to 6 bases. This CDR3 has 12 residues. Germline values: CDR1 MNHNS, CDR2 SASEGT. CDR3 sequence (DNA): TGTGCCAGCAGTGAAATGGGGGAGACCCAGTACTTC. Its translation: CASSEMGETQYF.

This clonotype was detected many times. The chain couples TRBV5-6 to TRBJ2-7; perhaps TRBD2 as D (6 bases). V lost 0 bases and J 3 bases, leaving 10 bases between the germline ends. Germline assignment: CDR1 SGHDT and CDR2 YYEEEE. This CDR3 has 14 residues. The CDR3 nucleotides are TGTGCCAGCAGCTTGGTGGGACTTCGCTACGAGCAGTACTTC. Residues: CASSLVGLRYEQYF.

This clonotype appeared many times. This chain joins TRBV28 and TRBJ2-1, with 9 positions matching TRBD2. The V gene's germline CDR1 is MDHEN and CDR2 SYDVKM. V lost 6 bases and J lost 6; bases outside the gene matches: 9. The CDR3 contains 15 residues. CDR3 protein: CASSRSGGYPNEQFF. The CDR3 DNA reads TGTGCCAGCAGCCGGAGCGGGGGGTACCCCAATGAGCAGTTCTTC. Supplemented by reference TRBV28 and TRBJ2-1, the full variable domain reads DVKVTQSSRYLVKRTGEKVFLECVQDMDHENMFWYRQDPGLGLRLIYFSYDVKMKEKGDIPEGYSVSREKKERFSLILESASTNQTSMYLCASSRSGGYPNEQFFGPGTRLTVL.

This clonotype was detected ten times or more. J is TRBJ1-5 and V is TRBV4-1, with TRBD1 matching 12 bases. The CDR3 spans 15 residues. Germline V gene data show CDR1 as MGHRA and CDR2 as YSYEKL. The junction had 5 bases not matched to a gene; V was cut back by 4 bases and J by 7 bases. The CDR3 loop is CASSPGQGAWQPQHF. The DNA for the CDR3 is TGCGCCAGCAGCCCGGGACAGGGGGCATGGCAGCCCCAGCATTTT.

This clonotype appeared once. At one end, the junction sequence differs from germline, possibly due to a read error. The chain uses TRBV28 and TRBJ2-4; no clear D gene. The CDR3 contains 16 residues. Germline CDR1 and CDR2: MDHEN and SYDVKM. The CDR3 bases are TGTGCCAGCAGTCCCCGATACCCTCTGGCCAAAAGCATTCAGTACTTC. Protein sequence: CASSPRYPLAKSIQYF.

This clonotype was counted at least ten times. The V gene is TRBV2, the J gene TRBJ2-7, with 7 bases aligning to TRBD1. Germline assignment: CDR1 SNHLY and CDR2 FYNNEI. CDR3 length: 14 amino acids. V lost 1 base, J lost 3 bases, and 3 bases stayed unmatched. CDR3 amino acids: CASSEGDRVYEQYF. DNA of the CDR3: TGTGCCAGCAGTGAAGGTGACAGGGTCTACGAGCAGTACTTC.

This clonotype has at least ten counts. The chain carries TRBV3-1 and TRBJ2-3; unclear D gene. The V and J ends lost 4 bases and 0 bases respectively, with 8 bases between them. Germline V gives CDR1 LGHDT, CDR2 YNNKEL (reference sequence). The CDR3 has 14 residues. The CDR3 here is CASSRTLSTDTQYF. Written as DNA, the CDR3 is TGTGCCAGCAGCCGGACCCTGAGCACAGATACGCAGTATTTT.

This clonotype was observed at least ten times. One end of the junction is discordant with germline, which a read error may explain. The J gene is TRBJ2-5, the V gene TRBV20-1, with TRBD2 as a possible D gene (7 bases). From germline, CDR1 is DFQATT and CDR2 SNEGSKA (reference sequence). This CDR3 is 14 amino acids long. The DNA of the CDR3 is TGCAGCGCTAGGGGGGGCAGGGGTGGAGAGACCCAGTACTTC. Translated: CSARGGRGGETQYF.

J is TRBJ2-3 and V is TRBV20-1; TRBD2 agrees at 7 bases. Germline V lookup: CDR1 DFQATT, CDR2 SNEGSKA (reference sequence). CDR3 length equals 14 residues. V shed 2 bases, J shed 2 bases, and the junction held 4 bases outside the gene matches. For the CDR3, the DNA is TGCAGTGCTAGAAGGCGGGGGATCACAGATACGCAGTATTTT. This gives the protein CSARRRGITDTQYF.

In this sample, this clonotype turned up many times. CDR3 nucleotide sequence: TGTGCCAGCAGCTCGGGTAGCGGGGGGTCGGTTGAGCAGTTCTTC. Amino acid sequence: CASSSGSGGSVEQFF. J is TRBJ2-1 and V is TRBV7-2, with TRBD2 identical over 10 bases. The junction had 9 bases not matched to a gene; V was cut back by 4 bases and J by 9 bases. Looked up from germline, CDR1 is SGHTA and CDR2 is FQGNSA. CDR3 length: 15 residues. Looking up the rest from reference TRBV7-2 and TRBJ2-1 gives the full variable domain: GAGVSQSPSNKVTEKGKDVELRCDPISGHTALYWYRQSLGQGLEFLIYFQGNSAPDKSGLPSDRFSAERTGGSVSTLTIQRTQQEDSAVYLCASSSGSGGSVEQFFGPGTRLTVL.

With respect to this clonotype: A clone one base away is much larger, so this may be a read error. The CDR3 DNA reads as TGCAGTGCTTATCGTGGACAGGGCATCTATGGCTACGCCTTC. Protein: CSAYRGQGIYGYAF. The chain recombines TRBV20-1 with TRBJ1-2; 8 positions agree with TRBD1. The CDR3 is 14 residues long. Germline V gene data show CDR1 as DFQATT and CDR2 as SNEGSKA (reference sequence).

This clonotype was observed a few times. This could be a read error, since a much larger clone is one nucleotide away. The chain recombines TRBV20-1 with TRBJ2-3; D is ambiguous. V dropped 7 bases and J dropped 0 bases, with 17 bases sitting between them. The CDR3 has 15 residues. Germline-derived CDR1 and CDR2 are DFQATT and SNEGSKA (reference sequence). The CDR3 DNA reads TGCAGTGTACCTACAATCCTCACTAGCACAGATACGCAGTATTTT. This translates into CSVPTILTSTDTQYF.

The chain has TRBV11-2 and TRBJ2-3; possible D gene TRBD2, 7 bases. There are 16 residues in the CDR3. CDR1 is SGHAT, CDR2 FQNNGV, per germline. V was clipped by 1 base and J by 4 bases, with 15 bases between them. CDR3 in amino acids: CASSLGSPGGADTQYF. The DNA of the CDR3 is TGTGCCAGCAGCTTAGGGTCCCCGGGGGGCGCAGATACGCAGTATTTT.

This clonotype was recorded a few times. This sequence may be a read error, since a much larger clone differs from it by one base. J is TRBJ1-2 and V is TRBV4-3; TRBD1 might be the D (6 bases). V was cut by 4 bases and J by 4 bases, with 13 bases left in between. CDR1 LGHNA and CDR2 YSLEER come from the germline V gene. The CDR3 loop spans 14 amino acids. This CDR3 is CASSPRQASYGYTF. The CDR3 region has the DNA TGCGCCAGCAGCCCTCGACAGGCCAGCTATGGCTACACCTTC.

Many counts were recorded for this clonotype. The chain links TRBV6-1 to TRBJ1-5, with 7 bases fitting TRBD1. With 6 bases clipped from V and 6 bases from J, the junction kept 11 bases outside the gene matches. The CDR3 runs 15 residues. Germline V lookup: CDR1 MNHNS, CDR2 SASEGT. The DNA for the CDR3 is TGTGCCAGCAGAGACCGACAGGGTTCGGCTCAGCCCCAGCATTTT. Protein: CASRDRQGSAQPQHF.

Details on this clonotype: No DNA is shown, since the ends of the CDR3 on it are uncertain; the CDR3 is the one TCRdb lists. The CDR3 protein is CASSWGTGALNTETFF. This chain uses TRBV7-9 with TRBJ1-1; the table's D call of TRBD1 was not tested on the DNA. Both ends counted, the CDR3 spans 16 residues. The germline gives CDR1 SEHNR, CDR2 FQNEAQ (reference sequence).

Ten or more counts support this clonotype. The CDR3 DNA is TGTGCCAGCAGCTCGACCTTACTAAACTCCTACGAGCAGTACTTC. It encodes CASSSTLLNSYEQYF. The rearrangement joins TRBV11-2 to TRBJ2-7, with D unclear. The germline gives CDR1 SGHAT, CDR2 FQNNGV. V was shortened by 4 bases and J by 0 bases, with 13 bases between the two germline ends. This CDR3 spans 15 amino acids.

V is TRBV7-3 and J is TRBJ2-6; a weak D match, TRBD1 (5 bases). Germline lookup yields CDR1 SGHTA and CDR2 FQGTGA. Deletions cut 9 bases from V and 6 bases from J, with 30 bases between. The CDR3 is 19 residues long. The CDR3 sequence is CASMDKALLWSPAANVLTF. The CDR3 bases are TGTGCCAGTATGGACAAGGCACTGCTCTGGTCGCCAGCGGCCAACGTCCTGACTTTC. Full variable domain (rest looked up from reference TRBV7-3 and TRBJ2-6): GAGVSQTPSNKVTEKGKYVELRCDPISGHTALYWYRQSLGQGPEFLIYFQGTGAADDSGLPNDRFFAVRPEGSVSTLKIQRTERGDSAVYLCASMDKALLWSPAANVLTFGAGSRLTVL.

This clonotype came up many times. Since a much larger clone is just one base distant, this may be a read error. CDR3 residues: CSATGTDEHHFNEKRFF. DNA of the CDR3: TGCAGTGCGACCGGGACGGACGAACATCATTTTAATGAAAAACGGTTTTTT. The chain carries TRBV20-1 and TRBJ1-4; TRBD1 might be the D (5 bases). CDR1 and CDR2 from the germline V gene are DFQATT and SNEGSKA (reference sequence). The CDR3 contains 17 residues.

This clonotype appeared many times. CDR3 residues: CASRTDYNEQFF. In DNA form, the CDR3 reads TGTGCCAGCAGGACAGACTACAATGAGCAGTTCTTC. The chain recombines TRBV2 with TRBJ2-1, with TRBD1 as a possible D gene (5 bases). This CDR3 comprises 12 residues. V lost 6 bases to trimming and J lost 3 bases, with 6 bases between them. Germline V gives CDR1 SNHLY, CDR2 FYNNEI.

There are many counts of this clonotype. The chain carries TRBV6-5 and TRBJ1-1; the D gene is possibly TRBD1 (6 bases). The CDR3 spans 17 residues. Trimming shortened V by 4 bases and J by 1 base, and 19 bases separated the two germline ends. Germline CDR1 and CDR2: MNHEY and SVGAGI. The CDR3 DNA sequence: TGTGCCAGCAGTTCCACTCTTTTGGGGGCGAGGAACACTGAAGCTTTCTTT. It yields the protein CASSSTLLGARNTEAFF.

This clonotype was observed many times. This rearrangement joins TRBV18 to TRBJ2-5; 7 positions agree with TRBD1. The V gene end was trimmed by 0 bases and the J gene end by 1 base; junction bases not matched to a gene: 2. The germline V gene has CDR1 KGHSH and CDR2 LQKENI. CDR3 length equals 15 residues. The CDR3 reads CASSPPGTAQETQYF. The CDR3 DNA follows: TGTGCCAGCTCACCACCGGGGACAGCCCAAGAGACCCAGTACTTC.

Details on this clonotype: It differs at one base from a far larger clone, so likely a read error. The chain couples TRBV11-2 to TRBJ1-1; no definite D call. The CDR3 covers 13 residues. Germline loops: CDR1 SGHAT, CDR2 FQNNGV. V was cut by 2 bases and J by 7 bases, with 11 bases left in between. The CDR3 DNA reads TGTGCCAGCAGCTTAAACACGAAGATTGAAGCTTTCTTT. Its protein is CASSLNTKIEAFF.

This clonotype appeared many times. The V call is TRBV7-9, the J call TRBJ2-7; TRBD1 matches 9 bases. V lost 5 bases to trimming and J lost 6 bases; unmatched junction nucleotides: 11. CDR3 length equals 15 residues. CDR1 is SEHNR, CDR2 FQNEAQ, per germline (reference sequence). CDR3 protein: CASSISGTGKGEQYF. As DNA, the CDR3 is TGTGCCAGCAGCATCTCCGGGACAGGGAAGGGCGAGCAGTACTTC.

The rearrangement joins TRBV7-2 to TRBJ1-4; TRBD1 aligns across 7 bases. In germline, CDR1 is SGHTA, CDR2 FQGNSA. J was trimmed by 1 base and V by 5 bases; bases with no gene match: 4. This CDR3 is 15 amino acids long. CDR3 in DNA: TGTGCCAGCAGCAGACAGGGTTTAACTAATGAAAAACTGTTTTTT. Translated, it gives CASSRQGLTNEKLFF.

About this clonotype itself: A read error may be the cause here, since a much bigger clone is one base away. The V call is TRBV12-3 or TRBV12-4, the J call TRBJ2-3; TRBD1 matches at 9 bases. The CDR3 loop spans 15 amino acids. The CDR3 DNA reads TGTGCCAGCAGGGGACAGGGATTAGGCACAGATACGCGGTATTTT. This codes for CASRGQGLGTDTRYF.

This clonotype was counted a few times. A much larger clonotype is one base distant, so this may be a read error. The chain joins TRBV20-1 to TRBJ2-2; a possible D gene is TRBD2 (5 bases). Germline V lookup: CDR1 DFQATT, CDR2 SNEGSKA (reference sequence). This CDR3 comprises 11 residues. CDR3 DNA: TGCGGTGCTAGAGGGACCGGGGAGCTGTTTTTT. It is translated as CGARGTGELFF.

This clonotype was counted once. The rearrangement uses TRBV5-6 and TRBJ2-7; D may correspond to TRBD1 or TRBD2 (6 bases each). The germline CDR1 and CDR2 sequences are SGHDT and YYEEEE. Trimming cost V 2 bases and J 3 bases, with 12 bases left between them. The CDR3 consists of 14 residues. The CDR3 region has the DNA TGTGCCAGCAGCTTTTTAAGGGGGGTCTACGAGCAGTACTTC. Encoded protein: CASSFLRGVYEQYF.

This clonotype was seen many times. This chain uses TRBV7-8 with TRBJ2-5; no clear D. The CDR3 runs 14 residues. Germline V lookup: CDR1 SGHVS, CDR2 FQNEAQ. V was cut by 8 bases and J by 5 bases, with 18 bases left in between. CDR3 sequence: CASVGGMVTETQYF. DNA of the CDR3: TGTGCCAGCGTCGGCGGTATGGTCACGGAGACCCAGTACTTC.

This clonotype was observed many times. The chain joins TRBV6-6 to TRBJ1-4; D unresolved. The CDR3 has 15 residues. V lost 2 bases to trimming and J lost 0 bases, with 7 bases between them. CDR1 MNHNY and CDR2 SVGAGI come from the germline V gene (reference sequence). The CDR3 loop is CASSYMGTTNEKLFF. CDR3 nucleotide sequence: TGTGCCAGCAGTTACATGGGGACAACTAATGAAAAACTGTTTTTT.

As regards this clonotype: A much larger clone differs from this one at a single base, so this may be a read error. The J gene is TRBJ1-2, the V gene TRBV2, with D hard to call. The CDR3 is made up of 12 amino acids. CDR1 is SNHLY and CDR2 is FYNNEI in the germline V gene. Trimming shortened V by 3 bases and J by 4 bases, and 6 bases separated the two germline ends. Here the CDR3 reads CASSDIFYGYTF. CDR3 nucleotide sequence: TGTGCCAGCAGTGACATTTTCTATGGCTACACCTTC.